This T cell receptor beta chain was sequenced during a study of cytomegalovirus exposure and HLA in healthy donors. Study observations and caveats: CMV serostatus stood as the only immune exposure information on hand.

This clone appeared a few times. The target antigen is unknown. Germline trimming cut 4 bases from V and 2 bases from J; bases unmatched to any gene: 8. The CDR3 has 16 amino acids. Germline CDR1 SEHNR, CDR2 FQNEAQ (reference sequence). This PCR relied on a set of 60 Vbeta primers and 13 Jbeta primers. The protocol was immunoSEQ multiplex PCR, while the TCRdb copy is restricted to in-frame clones and leaves out a portion. The sample has some 170,000 clones; 55% to 75% are singletons. V usage is TRBV7-9 and J usage is TRBJ2-1; 7 bases agree with TRBD2. The receptor was isolated from a human donor in good health. The specimen was PBMCs. The CDR3, as DNA: TGTGCCAGCAGCTCCGACCGGGGACTAACCTACAATGAGCAGTTCTTC. Protein: CASSSDRGLTYNEQFF.